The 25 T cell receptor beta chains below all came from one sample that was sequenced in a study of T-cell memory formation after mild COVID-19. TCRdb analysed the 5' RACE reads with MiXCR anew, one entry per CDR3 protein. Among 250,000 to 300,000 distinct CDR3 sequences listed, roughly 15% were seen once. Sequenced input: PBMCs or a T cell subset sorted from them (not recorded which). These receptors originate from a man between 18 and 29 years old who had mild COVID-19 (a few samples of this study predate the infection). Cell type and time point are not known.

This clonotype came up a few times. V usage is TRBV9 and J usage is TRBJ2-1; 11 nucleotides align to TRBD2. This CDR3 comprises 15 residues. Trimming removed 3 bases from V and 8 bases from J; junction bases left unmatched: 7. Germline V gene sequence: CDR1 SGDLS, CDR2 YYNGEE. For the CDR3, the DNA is TGTGCCAGCAGCGCCGTAGCGGGGGGGCCCCATGAGCAGTTCTTC. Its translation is CASSAVAGGPHEQFF.

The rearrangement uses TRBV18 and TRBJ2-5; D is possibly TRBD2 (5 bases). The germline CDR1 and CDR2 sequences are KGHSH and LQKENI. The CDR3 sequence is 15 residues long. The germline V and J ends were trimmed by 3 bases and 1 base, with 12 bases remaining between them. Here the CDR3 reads CASSPQPGTQETQYF. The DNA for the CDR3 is TGTGCCAGCTCACCCCAACCGGGAACCCAAGAGACCCAGTACTTC.

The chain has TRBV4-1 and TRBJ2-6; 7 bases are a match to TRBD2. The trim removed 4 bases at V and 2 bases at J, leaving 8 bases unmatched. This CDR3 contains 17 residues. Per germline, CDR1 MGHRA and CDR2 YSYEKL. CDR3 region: CASSRGGVGTGANVLTF. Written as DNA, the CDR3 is TGCGCCAGCAGCCGGGGGGGAGTGGGGACTGGGGCCAACGTCCTGACTTTC.

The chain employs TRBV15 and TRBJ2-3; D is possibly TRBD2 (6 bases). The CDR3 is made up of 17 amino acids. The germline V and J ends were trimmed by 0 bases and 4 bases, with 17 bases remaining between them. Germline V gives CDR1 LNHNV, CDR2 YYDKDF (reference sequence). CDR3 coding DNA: TGTGCCACCAGCAGAGAATTCGGAGGGCATAGTGCAGATACGCAGTATTTT. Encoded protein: CATSREFGGHSADTQYF.

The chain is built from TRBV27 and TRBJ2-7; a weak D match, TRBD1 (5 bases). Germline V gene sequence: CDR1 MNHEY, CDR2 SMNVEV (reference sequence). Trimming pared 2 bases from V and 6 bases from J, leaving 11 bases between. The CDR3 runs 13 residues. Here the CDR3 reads CASSLAGRIEQYF. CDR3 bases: TGTGCCAGCAGTTTAGCAGGGCGCATCGAGCAGTACTTC.

CDR3 sequence (DNA): TGTGCCAGCAGCGTAAGGGAGCGGCCGAACACCGGGGAGCTGTTTTTT. It encodes CASSVRERPNTGELFF. The genes are TRBV9 and TRBJ2-2; a possible D gene is TRBD2 (5 bases). Germline lookup yields CDR1 SGDLS and CDR2 YYNGEE. The CDR3 contains 16 residues. Trimming took 1 base from V and 0 from J, leaving 10 bases between them.

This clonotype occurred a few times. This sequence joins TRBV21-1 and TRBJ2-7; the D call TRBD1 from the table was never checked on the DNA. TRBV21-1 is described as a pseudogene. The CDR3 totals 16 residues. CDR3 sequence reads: CASSSRGTGEEYEQYF. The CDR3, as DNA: TGTGCCAGCAGCTCCCGGGGGACAGGGGAGGAGTACGAGCAGTACTTC.

CDR3 DNA: TGTGCCAGCAGCCCTCGACTGGCGGGGGGTTTCACAGATACGCAGTATTTT. This gives the protein CASSPRLAGGFTDTQYF. The J gene is TRBJ2-3, the V gene TRBV7-2; TRBD2 aligns across 8 bases. With V trimmed by 5 bases and J by 2 bases, 12 bases remained unmatched. Germline values: CDR1 SGHTA, CDR2 FQGNSA. This CDR3 contains 17 residues.

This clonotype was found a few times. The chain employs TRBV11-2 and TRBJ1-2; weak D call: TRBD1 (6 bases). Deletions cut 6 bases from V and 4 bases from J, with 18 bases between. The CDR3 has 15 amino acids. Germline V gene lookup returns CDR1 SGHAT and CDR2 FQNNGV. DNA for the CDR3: TGTGCCAGCAGTCTCGACCGGGGGCGGTCCTATGGCTACACCTTC. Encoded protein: CASSLDRGRSYGYTF.

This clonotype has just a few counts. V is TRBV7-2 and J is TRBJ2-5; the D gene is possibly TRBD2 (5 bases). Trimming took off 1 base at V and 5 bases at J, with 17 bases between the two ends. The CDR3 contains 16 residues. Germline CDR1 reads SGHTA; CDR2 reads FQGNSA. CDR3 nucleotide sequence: TGTGCCAGCAGCTTAGGTTCAGGACTTCTGGGGGAGACCCAGTACTTC. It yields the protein CASSLGSGLLGETQYF.

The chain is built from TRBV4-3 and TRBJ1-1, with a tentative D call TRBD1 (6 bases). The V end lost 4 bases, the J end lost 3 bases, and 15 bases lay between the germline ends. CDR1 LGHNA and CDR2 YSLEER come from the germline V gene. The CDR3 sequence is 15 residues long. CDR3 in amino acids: CASSRPRGGYTEAFF. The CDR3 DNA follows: TGCGCCAGCAGCCGCCCACGTGGGGGCTACACTGAAGCTTTCTTT.

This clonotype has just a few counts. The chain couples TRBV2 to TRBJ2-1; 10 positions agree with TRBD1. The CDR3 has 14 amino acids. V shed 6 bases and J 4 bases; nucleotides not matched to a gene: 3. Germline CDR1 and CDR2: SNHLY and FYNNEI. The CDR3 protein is CASRRQGAYNEQFF. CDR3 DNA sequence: TGTGCCAGCAGGCGACAGGGGGCTTACAATGAGCAGTTCTTC.

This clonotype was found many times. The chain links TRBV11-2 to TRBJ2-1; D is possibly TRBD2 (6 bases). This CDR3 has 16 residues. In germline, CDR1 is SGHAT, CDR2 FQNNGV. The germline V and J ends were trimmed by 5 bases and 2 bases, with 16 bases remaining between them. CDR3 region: CASSPRGAFTYNEQFF. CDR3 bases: TGTGCCAGCAGCCCCCGCGGGGCCTTTACCTACAATGAGCAGTTCTTC.

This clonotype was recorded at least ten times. Here the CDR3 reads CASSPRGTEAFF. CDR3 coding DNA: TGTGCCAGCAGCCCTAGGGGGACTGAAGCTTTCTTT. This chain uses TRBV7-2 with TRBJ1-1, with a tentative D call TRBD1 (6 bases). Trimming took off 5 bases at V and 5 bases at J, with 9 bases between the two ends. This CDR3 has 12 residues. Germline V lookup: CDR1 SGHTA, CDR2 FQGNSA.

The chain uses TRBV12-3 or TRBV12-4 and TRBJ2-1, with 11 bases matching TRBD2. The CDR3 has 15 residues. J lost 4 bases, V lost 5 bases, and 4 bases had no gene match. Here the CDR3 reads CASSILAGAYNEQFF. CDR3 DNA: TGTGCCAGCAGTATACTAGCGGGGGCGTACAATGAGCAGTTCTTC.

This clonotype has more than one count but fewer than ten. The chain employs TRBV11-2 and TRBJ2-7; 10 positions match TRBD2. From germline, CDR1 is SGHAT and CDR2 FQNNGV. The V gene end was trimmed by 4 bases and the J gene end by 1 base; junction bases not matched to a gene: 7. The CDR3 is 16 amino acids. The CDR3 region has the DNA TGTGCCAGCAGCTATTTAGCGGGGGGAGCATCCTACGAGCAGTACTTC. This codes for CASSYLAGGASYEQYF.

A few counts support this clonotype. The CDR3 spells CAISESKAGLGEAFF. The DNA of the CDR3 is TGTGCCATCAGTGAGTCGAAGGCAGGGTTGGGTGAAGCTTTCTTT. The rearrangement uses TRBV10-3 and TRBJ1-1, with a weak D call TRBD1 (5 bases). Trimming left V 0 bases short and J 7 bases short, with 15 bases between. Germline CDR1 reads ENHRY; CDR2 reads SYGVKD. The length of the CDR3 is 15 residues.

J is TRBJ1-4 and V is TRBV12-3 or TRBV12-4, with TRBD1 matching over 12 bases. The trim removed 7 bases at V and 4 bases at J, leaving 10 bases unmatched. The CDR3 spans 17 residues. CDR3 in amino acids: CASTSPGQGAFNEKLFF. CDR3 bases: TGTGCCAGCACCAGCCCGGGACAGGGGGCTTTTAATGAAAAACTGTTTTTT.

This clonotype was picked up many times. Written as DNA, the CDR3 is TGTGCCAGCAGCGTCCTAAACACAGATACGCAGTATTTT. This encodes CASSVLNTDTQYF. This chain joins TRBV9 and TRBJ2-3; D is uncertain. Deletions cut 2 bases from V and 2 bases from J, with 6 bases between. Germline assignment: CDR1 SGDLS and CDR2 YYNGEE. The CDR3 runs 13 residues.

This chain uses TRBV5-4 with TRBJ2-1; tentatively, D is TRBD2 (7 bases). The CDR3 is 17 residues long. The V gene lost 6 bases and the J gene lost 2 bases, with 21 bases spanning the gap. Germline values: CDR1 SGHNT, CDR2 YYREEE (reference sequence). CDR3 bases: TGTGCCAGCACCCCTGGCGGGGGCCATCCTGCCTACAATGAGCAGTTCTTC. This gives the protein CASTPGGGHPAYNEQFF.

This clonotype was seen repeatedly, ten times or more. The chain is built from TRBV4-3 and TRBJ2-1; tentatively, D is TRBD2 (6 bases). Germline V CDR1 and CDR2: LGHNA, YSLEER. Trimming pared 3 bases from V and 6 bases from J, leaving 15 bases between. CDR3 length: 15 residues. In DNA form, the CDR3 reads TGCGCCAGCAGCCAGACCGGGACTTCGCTCAATGAGCAGTTCTTC. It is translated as CASSQTGTSLNEQFF.

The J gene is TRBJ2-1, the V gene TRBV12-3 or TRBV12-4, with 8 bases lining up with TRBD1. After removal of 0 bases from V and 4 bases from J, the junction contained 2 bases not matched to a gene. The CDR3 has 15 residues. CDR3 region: CASSLAWTGYNEQFF. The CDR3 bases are TGTGCCAGCAGTTTAGCGTGGACAGGGTACAATGAGCAGTTCTTC.

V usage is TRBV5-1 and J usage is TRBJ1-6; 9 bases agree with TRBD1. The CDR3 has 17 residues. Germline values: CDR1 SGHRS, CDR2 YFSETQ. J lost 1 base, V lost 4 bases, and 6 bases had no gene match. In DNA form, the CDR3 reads TGCGCCAGCAGCACCGGGACAGGGCCTTCCTATAATTCACCCCTCCACTTT. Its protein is CASSTGTGPSYNSPLHF.

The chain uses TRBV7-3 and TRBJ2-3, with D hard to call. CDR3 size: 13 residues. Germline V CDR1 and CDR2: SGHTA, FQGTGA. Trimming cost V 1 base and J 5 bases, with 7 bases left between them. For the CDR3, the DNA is TGTGCCAGCAGCTTAAGCTGGAAAGATACGCAGTATTTT. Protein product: CASSLSWKDTQYF.

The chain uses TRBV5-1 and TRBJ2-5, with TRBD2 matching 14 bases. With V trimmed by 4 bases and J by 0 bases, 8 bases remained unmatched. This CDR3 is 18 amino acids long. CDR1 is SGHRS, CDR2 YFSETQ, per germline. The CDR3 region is CASSPRTSGGMYQETQYF. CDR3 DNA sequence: TGCGCCAGCAGCCCCAGGACTAGCGGGGGGATGTACCAAGAGACCCAGTACTTC. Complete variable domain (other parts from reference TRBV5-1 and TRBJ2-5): KAGVTQTPRYLIKTRGQQVTLSCSPISGHRSVSWYQQTPGQGLQFLFEYFSETQRNKGNFPGRFSGRQFSNSRSEMNVSTLELGDSALYLCASSPRTSGGMYQETQYFGPGTRLLVL.